Listed below are T cell receptor beta chains from one sample, sequenced in a study of response to subunit inactivated influenza vaccine. TCRdb fed the RT-PCR reads into MiXCR, producing one record per CDR3 protein. The data show about 310,000 distinct CDR3 sequences, about 20% seen once. The sequences come from PBMCs from blood, collected about 20 months after vaccination. The receptors were sampled from a man between 45 and 75 years old who received an inactivated influenza vaccine. CDR3s include the opening cysteine and the closing phenylalanine or tryptophan. A D gene is named only where the DNA matches it firmly. Clone size appears in some rows only: once, few, many, or a class for an expanded clone.

CDR3 DNA: TGTGCCAGCAGCTTATATCTGTGGGGGTCACAAGATACGCAGTATTTT
CDR3 protein: CASSLYLWGSQDTQYF
V gene: TRBV7-2
clone size: -
D gene: -
J gene: TRBJ2-3

CDR3 DNA: TGTGCCAGCAGTTTTTCTCAAGATACGCAGTATTTT
CDR3 protein: CASSFSQDTQYF
V gene: TRBV12-3/TRBV12-4
clone size: -
D gene: -
J gene: TRBJ2-3

CDR3 DNA: TGCAGTGCTAACAGTCGACAGGGAGGGGAGACCCAGTACTTC
CDR3 protein: CSANSRQGGETQYF
V gene: TRBV20-1
clone size: once
D gene: -
J gene: TRBJ2-5

CDR3 DNA: TGTGCCAGCTCACCCCCGGTTGCAACTAATGAAAAACTGTTTTTT
CDR3 protein: CASSPPVATNEKLFF
V gene: TRBV18
clone size: -
D gene: -
J gene: TRBJ1-4

CDR3 DNA: TGTGCCAGCAGTTACACAGCCATGAACACTGAAGCTTTCTTT
CDR3 protein: CASSYTAMNTEAFF
V gene: TRBV6-5
clone size: -
D gene: -
J gene: TRBJ1-1

CDR3 DNA: TGTGCCAGCAGCGTTGACAGGGGGAATTCACCCCTCCACTTT
CDR3 protein: CASSVDRGNSPLHF
V gene: TRBV2
clone size: few
D gene: TRBD1
J gene: TRBJ1-6

CDR3 DNA: TGTGCCAGCAGTTTATTTCAGGGAGTTGAAAAACTGTTTTTT
CDR3 protein: CASSLFQGVEKLFF
V gene: TRBV12-3/TRBV12-4
clone size: few
D gene: -
J gene: TRBJ1-4

CDR3 DNA: TGCAGTGCTAGATCTCACAGCGGGAGGAACAATGAGCAGTTCTTC
CDR3 protein: CSARSHSGRNNEQFF
V gene: TRBV20-1
clone size: many
D gene: TRBD2
J gene: TRBJ2-1

CDR3 DNA: TGTGCCAGCAGCTTTAACTCACAAGAGACCCAGTACTTC
CDR3 protein: CASSFNSQETQYF
V gene: TRBV7-9
clone size: -
D gene: -
J gene: TRBJ2-5

CDR3 DNA: TGCGCCAGCAGCTCTCGGGCCACCGGGGAGCTGTTTTTT
CDR3 protein: CASSSRATGELFF
V gene: TRBV5-1
clone size: few
D gene: -
J gene: TRBJ2-2

CDR3 DNA: TGTGCCACCAGTGATCTAGAGAGTCAGCCCCAGCATTTT
CDR3 protein: CATSDLESQPQHF
V gene: TRBV24-1
clone size: -
D gene: -
J gene: TRBJ1-5

CDR3 DNA: TGCAGTGCTAGTCGGCGGGCTAACCAAGAGACCCAGTACTTC
CDR3 protein: CSASRRANQETQYF
V gene: TRBV20-1
clone size: once
D gene: -
J gene: TRBJ2-5

CDR3 DNA: TGTGCCAGCAGTTGGGGGACGGGGGAGACCCAGTACTTC
CDR3 protein: CASSWGTGETQYF
V gene: TRBV27
clone size: -
D gene: -
J gene: TRBJ2-5

CDR3 DNA: TGCAGCGTGGCTGCTAACCCCCTGTTGCCCCAGCATTTT
CDR3 protein: CSVAANPLLPQHF
V gene: TRBV29-1
clone size: few
D gene: -
J gene: TRBJ1-5

CDR3 DNA: TGTGCCATCAGTGAAGGGACAGTTTCACTACGAAAAGAGAATGGCTACACCTTC
CDR3 protein: CAISEGTVSLRKENGYTF
V gene: TRBV10-3
clone size: -
D gene: TRBD1
J gene: TRBJ1-2

CDR3 DNA: TGTGCCAGCAGACCCAGTCGGGTGTCCCCGACCACAGATACGCAGTATTTT
CDR3 protein: CASRPSRVSPTTDTQYF
V gene: TRBV6-1
clone size: -
D gene: -
J gene: TRBJ2-3

CDR3 DNA: TGCGCCAGCAGCGAGGCCGGTGATTATGGCTACACCTTC
CDR3 protein: CASSEAGDYGYTF
V gene: TRBV5-1
clone size: few
D gene: -
J gene: TRBJ1-2

CDR3 DNA: TGCGCCAGCAGCACGGACGGACTCGACTATGGCTACACCTTC
CDR3 protein: CASSTDGLDYGYTF
V gene: TRBV5-1
clone size: -
D gene: -
J gene: TRBJ1-2

CDR3 DNA: TGTGCCAGCAGCCAAGCTCCCGGCGGGACTAGCGGCTCAGATACGCAGTATTTT
CDR3 protein: CASSQAPGGTSGSDTQYF
V gene: TRBV4-2
clone size: once
D gene: TRBD2
J gene: TRBJ2-3

CDR3 DNA: TGTGCCAGCAGTTTGCAGATCACCGGGGAGCTGTTTTTT
CDR3 protein: CASSLQITGELFF
V gene: TRBV12-3/TRBV12-4
clone size: -
D gene: -
J gene: TRBJ2-2

CDR3 DNA: TGCAGTGCTAGAGATTGGAGACAGGGTAATTCACCCCTCCACTTT
CDR3 protein: CSARDWRQGNSPLHF
V gene: TRBV20-1
clone size: -
D gene: TRBD1
J gene: TRBJ1-6

CDR3 DNA: TGTGCCACCAGAGCACAGGAAAATTCACCCCCCCACTTT
CDR3 protein: CATRAQENSPPHF
V gene: TRBV15
clone size: -
D gene: -
J gene: TRBJ1-6

CDR3 DNA: TGCAGTGCTACCCTCGATCGGGTGGGCTACACCTTC
CDR3 protein: CSATLDRVGYTF
V gene: TRBV20-1
clone size: few
D gene: -
J gene: TRBJ1-2

CDR3 DNA: TGTGCCAGCAGCCAAGGCCCAGACTACACCTTC
CDR3 protein: CASSQGPDYTF
V gene: TRBV4-2
clone size: -
D gene: -
J gene: TRBJ1-2

CDR3 DNA: TGTGCCAGCAGTCAAGGACGTCCCAAGAACCAGTACTTC
CDR3 protein: CASSQGRPKNQYF
V gene: TRBV28
clone size: -
D gene: -
J gene: TRBJ2-5

CDR3 DNA: TGTGCCACGAAAGGGGAAGGAATCGTAGAAGCTTTCTTT
CDR3 protein: CATKGEGIVEAFF
V gene: TRBV15
clone size: once
D gene: -
J gene: TRBJ1-1

CDR3 DNA: TGTGCCAGCAGGGCCCAGCCAGGAGTCTATGGCTACACCTTC
CDR3 protein: CASRAQPGVYGYTF
V gene: TRBV6-2/TRBV6-3
clone size: -
D gene: -
J gene: TRBJ1-2

CDR3 DNA: TGCAGCGTTGAAGACCCAGCCGGGAGATCTTCCTACAATGAGCAGTTCTTC
CDR3 protein: CSVEDPAGRSSYNEQFF
V gene: TRBV29-1
clone size: few
D gene: -
J gene: TRBJ2-1

CDR3 DNA: TGCGCCAGCAGCCACTTACAGGGTCGATCTGGGGCCAACGTCCTGACTTTC
CDR3 protein: CASSHLQGRSGANVLTF
V gene: TRBV4-3
clone size: -
D gene: -
J gene: TRBJ2-6

CDR3 DNA: TGTGCCATCAGTGAGTCGGGGAGCGGGGGACAAGAGACCCAGTACTTC
CDR3 protein: CAISESGSGGQETQYF
V gene: TRBV10-3
clone size: -
D gene: TRBD2
J gene: TRBJ2-5

CDR3 DNA: TGTGCCAGCAGCCGCACAGGGGGGGGATACAATGAGCAGTTCTTC
CDR3 protein: CASSRTGGGYNEQFF
V gene: TRBV7-9
clone size: -
D gene: -
J gene: TRBJ2-1

CDR3 DNA: TGCAGTGCTAGAGATCGAGGTTCGAACACTGAAGCTTTCTTT
CDR3 protein: CSARDRGSNTEAFF
V gene: TRBV20-1
clone size: few
D gene: -
J gene: TRBJ1-1